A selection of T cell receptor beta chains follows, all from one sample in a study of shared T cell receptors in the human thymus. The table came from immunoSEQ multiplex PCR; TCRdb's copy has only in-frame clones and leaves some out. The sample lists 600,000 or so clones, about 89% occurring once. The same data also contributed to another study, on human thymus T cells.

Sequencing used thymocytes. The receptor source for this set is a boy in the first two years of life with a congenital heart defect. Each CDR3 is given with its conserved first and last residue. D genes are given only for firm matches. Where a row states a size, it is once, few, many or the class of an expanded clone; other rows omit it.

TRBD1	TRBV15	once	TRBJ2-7	CATSSDRGQSYEQYF	TGTGCCACCAGCAGCGACCGGGGACAGTCCTACGAGCAGTACTTC
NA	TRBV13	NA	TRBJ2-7	CASSSQTGSTHYEQYF	TGTGCCAGCAGCTCTCAGACAGGTTCAACTCACTACGAGCAGTACTTC
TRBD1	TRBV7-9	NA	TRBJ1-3	CASSTDRGPHSGNTIYF	TGTGCCAGCAGCACCGACAGGGGACCACACTCTGGAAACACCATATATTTT
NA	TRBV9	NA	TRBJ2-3	CASSVGDRGSDTQYF	TGTGCCAGCAGCGTCGGGGACCGGGGGTCCGATACGCAGTATTTT
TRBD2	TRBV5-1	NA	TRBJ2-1	CASSRWGGSFADEQFF	TGCGCCAGCAGCCGGTGGGGGGGGAGTTTCGCCGATGAGCAGTTCTTC
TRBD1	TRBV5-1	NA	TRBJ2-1	CASSLQEDRGGNEQFF	TGCGCCAGCAGCTTACAGGAGGACAGGGGTGGCAATGAGCAGTTCTTC
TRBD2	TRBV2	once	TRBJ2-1	CASSQLGSGGWRYNEQFF	TGTGCCAGCAGTCAACTGGGTAGCGGGGGATGGAGGTACAATGAGCAGTTCTTC
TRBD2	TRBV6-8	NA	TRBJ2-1	CAGPASGRFDEQFF	TGTGCCGGGCCCGCTAGCGGGAGATTCGATGAGCAGTTCTTC
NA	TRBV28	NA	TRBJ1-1	CASNSPEAFF	TGTGCCAGCAACTCCCCCGAAGCTTTCTTT
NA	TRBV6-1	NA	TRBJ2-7	CASIQGGTSYEQYF	TGTGCCAGCATCCAGGGAGGAACGTCCTACGAGCAGTACTTC
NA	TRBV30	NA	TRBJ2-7	CAWERDNAYEQYF	TGTGCCTGGGAACGGGACAATGCCTACGAGCAGTACTTC
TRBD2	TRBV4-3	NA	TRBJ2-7	CASSQDCQREGPSYEQYF	TGCGCCAGCAGCCAAGATTGTCAGCGGGAGGGCCCTTCCTACGAGCAGTACTTC
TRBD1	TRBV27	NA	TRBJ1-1	CASSSRTGGSKDTEAFF	TGTGCCAGCAGTTCCCGGACAGGGGGCTCCAAGGACACTGAAGCTTTCTTT
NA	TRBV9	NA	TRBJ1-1	CASSVAPGLMNTEAFF	TGTGCCAGCAGCGTAGCCCCGGGTCTAATGAACACTGAAGCTTTCTTT
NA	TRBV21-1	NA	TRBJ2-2	CASIPGHQNTGELFF	TGTGCCAGCATCCCGGGACACCAAAACACCGGGGAGCTGTTTTTT
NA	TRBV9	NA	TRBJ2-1	CASSVEIQGSYNEQFF	TGTGCCAGCAGCGTAGAGATACAGGGTTCCTACAATGAGCAGTTCTTC
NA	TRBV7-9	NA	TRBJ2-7	CASSSGDGSYEQYF	TGTGCCAGCAGCTCAGGGGACGGATCCTACGAGCAGTACTTC
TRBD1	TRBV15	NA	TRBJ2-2	CATSRVGPGGTGELFF	TGTGCCACCAGCAGAGTCGGCCCAGGGGGCACCGGGGAGCTGTTTTTT
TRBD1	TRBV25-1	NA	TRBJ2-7	CASRADRGHDEQYF	TGTGCCAGCAGAGCGGACAGGGGGCATGACGAGCAGTACTTC
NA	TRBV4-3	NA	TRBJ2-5	CASSQGAFQETQYF	TGCGCCAGCAGCCAAGGAGCGTTCCAAGAGACCCAGTACTTC
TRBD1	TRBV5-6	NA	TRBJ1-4	CASSSTGGSGNEKLFF	TGTGCCAGCAGCTCGACAGGGGGTTCGGGTAATGAAAAACTGTTTTTT
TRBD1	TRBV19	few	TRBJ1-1	CASGTGWGTEAFF	TGTGCCAGCGGGACAGGGTGGGGTACTGAAGCTTTCTTT
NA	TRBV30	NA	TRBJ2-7	CAWSVQGSSEQYF	TGTGCCTGGAGTGTTCAGGGCTCTTCCGAGCAGTACTTC
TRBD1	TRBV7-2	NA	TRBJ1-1	CASSLGTGGGTEAFF	TGTGCCAGCAGCTTGGGGACAGGGGGCGGCACTGAAGCTTTCTTT
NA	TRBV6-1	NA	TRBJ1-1	CASSENRQPNTEAFF	TGTGCCAGCAGTGAAAATAGACAGCCGAACACTGAAGCTTTCTTT
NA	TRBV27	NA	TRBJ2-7	CASSSIKGLIREQYF	TGTGCCAGCAGTTCCATTAAAGGACTGATAAGGGAGCAGTACTTC
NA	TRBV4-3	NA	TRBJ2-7	CASSQDGGGAYEQYF	TGCGCCAGCAGCCAAGATGGAGGGGGCGCCTACGAGCAGTACTTC
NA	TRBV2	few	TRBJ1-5	CASSDRNQPQHF	TGTGCCAGCAGTGACAGGAATCAGCCCCAGCATTTT
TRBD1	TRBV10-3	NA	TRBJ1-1	CAIRGTVNTEAFF	TGTGCCATCAGGGGGACAGTGAACACTGAAGCTTTCTTT
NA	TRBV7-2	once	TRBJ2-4	CASSSIETLAKNIQYF	TGTGCCAGCAGCTCCATCGAGACATTAGCCAAAAACATTCAGTACTTC